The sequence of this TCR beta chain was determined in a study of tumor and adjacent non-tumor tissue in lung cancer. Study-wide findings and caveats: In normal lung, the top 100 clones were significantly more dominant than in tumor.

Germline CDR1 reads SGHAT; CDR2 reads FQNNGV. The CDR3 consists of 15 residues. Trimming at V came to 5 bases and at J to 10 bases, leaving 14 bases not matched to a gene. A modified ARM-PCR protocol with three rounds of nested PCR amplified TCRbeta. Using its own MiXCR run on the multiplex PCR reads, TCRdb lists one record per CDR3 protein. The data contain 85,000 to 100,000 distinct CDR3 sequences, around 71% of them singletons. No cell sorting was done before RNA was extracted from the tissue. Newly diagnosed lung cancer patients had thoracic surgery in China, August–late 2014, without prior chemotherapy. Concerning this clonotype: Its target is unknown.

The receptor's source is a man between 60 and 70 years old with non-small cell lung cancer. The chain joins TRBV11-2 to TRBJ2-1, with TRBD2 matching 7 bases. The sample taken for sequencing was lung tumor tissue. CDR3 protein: CASSPDRAGAGEQFF. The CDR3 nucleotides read TGTGCCAGCAGCCCCGACCGCGCGGGAGCTGGAGAGCAGTTCTTC. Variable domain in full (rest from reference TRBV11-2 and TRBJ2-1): EAGVAQSPRYKIIEKRQSVAFWCNPISGHATLYWYQQILGQGPKLLIQFQNNGVVDDSQLPKDRFSAERLKGVDSTLKIQPAKLEDSAVYLCASSPDRAGAGEQFFGPGTRLTVL.